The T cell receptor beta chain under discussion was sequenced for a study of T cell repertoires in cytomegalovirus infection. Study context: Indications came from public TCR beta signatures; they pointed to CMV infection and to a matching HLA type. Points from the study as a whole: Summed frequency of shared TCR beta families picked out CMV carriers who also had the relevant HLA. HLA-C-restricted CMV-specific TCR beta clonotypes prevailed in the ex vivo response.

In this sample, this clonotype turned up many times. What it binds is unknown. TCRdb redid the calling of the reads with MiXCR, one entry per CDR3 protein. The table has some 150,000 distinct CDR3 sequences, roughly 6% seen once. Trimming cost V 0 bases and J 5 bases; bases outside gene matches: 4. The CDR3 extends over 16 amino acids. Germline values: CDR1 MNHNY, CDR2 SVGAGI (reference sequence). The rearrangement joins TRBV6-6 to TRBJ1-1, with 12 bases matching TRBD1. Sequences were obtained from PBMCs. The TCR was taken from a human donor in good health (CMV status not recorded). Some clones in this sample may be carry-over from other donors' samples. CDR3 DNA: TGTGCCAGCAGTTACTCAAGGGACAGGGGGCGAACTGAAGCTTTCTTT. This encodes CASSYSRDRGRTEAFF.